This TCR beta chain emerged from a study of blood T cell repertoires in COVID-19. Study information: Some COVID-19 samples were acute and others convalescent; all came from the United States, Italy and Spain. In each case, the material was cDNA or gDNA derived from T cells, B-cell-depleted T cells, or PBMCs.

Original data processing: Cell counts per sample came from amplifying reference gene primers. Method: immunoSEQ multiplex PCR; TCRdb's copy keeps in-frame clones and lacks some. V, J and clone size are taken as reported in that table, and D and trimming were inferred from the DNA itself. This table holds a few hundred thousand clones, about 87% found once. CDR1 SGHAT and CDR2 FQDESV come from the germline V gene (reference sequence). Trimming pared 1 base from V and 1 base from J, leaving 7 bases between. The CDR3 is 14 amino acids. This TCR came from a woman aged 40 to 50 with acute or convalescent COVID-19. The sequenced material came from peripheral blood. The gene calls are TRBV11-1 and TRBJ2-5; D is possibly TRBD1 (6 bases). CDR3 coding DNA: TGTGCCAGCAGCTTAGGACAGGTCCAAGAGACCCAGTACTTC. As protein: CASSLGQVQETQYF.